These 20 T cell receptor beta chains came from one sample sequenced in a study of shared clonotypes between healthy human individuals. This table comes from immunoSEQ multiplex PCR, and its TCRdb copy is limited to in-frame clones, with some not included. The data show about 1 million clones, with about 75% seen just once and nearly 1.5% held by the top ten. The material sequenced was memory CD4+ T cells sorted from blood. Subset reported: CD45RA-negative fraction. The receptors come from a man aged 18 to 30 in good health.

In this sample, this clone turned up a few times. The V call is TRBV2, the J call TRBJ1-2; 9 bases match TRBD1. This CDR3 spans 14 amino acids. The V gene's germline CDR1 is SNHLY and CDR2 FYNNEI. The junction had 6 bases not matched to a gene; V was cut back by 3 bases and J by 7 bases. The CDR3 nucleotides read TGTGCCAGCAGTGATAGGGACAGGGTGTCTGGCTACACCTTC. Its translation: CASSDRDRVSGYTF.

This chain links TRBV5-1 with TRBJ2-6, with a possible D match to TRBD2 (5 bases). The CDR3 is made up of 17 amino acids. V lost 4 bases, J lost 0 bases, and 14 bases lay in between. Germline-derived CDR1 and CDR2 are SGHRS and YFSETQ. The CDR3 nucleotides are TGCGCCAGCAGCCCCCCCGGGGTAAGCTCTGGGGCCAACGTCCTGACTTTC. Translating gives CASSPPGVSSGANVLTF.

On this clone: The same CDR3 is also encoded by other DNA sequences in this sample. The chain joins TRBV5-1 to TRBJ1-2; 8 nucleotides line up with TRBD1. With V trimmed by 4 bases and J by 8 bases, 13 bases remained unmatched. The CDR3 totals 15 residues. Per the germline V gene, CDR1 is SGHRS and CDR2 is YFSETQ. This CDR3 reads CASSPGTGGAGGYTF. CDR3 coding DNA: TGCGCCAGCAGCCCCGGGACAGGAGGCGCGGGGGGCTACACCTTC.

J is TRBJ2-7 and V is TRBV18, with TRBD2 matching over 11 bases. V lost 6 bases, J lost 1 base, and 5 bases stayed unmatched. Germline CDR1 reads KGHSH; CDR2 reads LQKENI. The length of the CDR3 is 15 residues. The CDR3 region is CASSGGTSGSYEQYF. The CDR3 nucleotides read TGTGCCAGCTCGGGGGGGACTAGCGGATCCTACGAGCAGTACTTC.

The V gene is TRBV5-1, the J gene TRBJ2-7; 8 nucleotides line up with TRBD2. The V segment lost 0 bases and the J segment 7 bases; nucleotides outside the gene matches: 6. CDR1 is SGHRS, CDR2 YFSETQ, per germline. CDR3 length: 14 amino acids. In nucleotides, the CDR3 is TGCGCCAGCAGCTTGGTTAGCGGGAAGGGGGAGCAGTACTTC. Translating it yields CASSLVSGKGEQYF.

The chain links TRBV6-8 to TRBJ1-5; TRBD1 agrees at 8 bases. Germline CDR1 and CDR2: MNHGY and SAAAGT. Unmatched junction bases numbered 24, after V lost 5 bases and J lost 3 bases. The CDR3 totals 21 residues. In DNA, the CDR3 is TGTGCCAGCAGTCCCTGGACACGGAAGGACAGGGTCGTCCGAGACAATCAGCCCCAGCATTTT. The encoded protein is CASSPWTRKDRVVRDNQPQHF.

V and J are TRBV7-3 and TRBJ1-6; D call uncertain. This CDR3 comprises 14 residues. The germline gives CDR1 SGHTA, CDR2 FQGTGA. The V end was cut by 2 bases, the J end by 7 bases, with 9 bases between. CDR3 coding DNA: TGTGCCAGCAGCTTAGGGTCAGAAAATTCACCCCTCCACTTT. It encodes CASSLGSENSPLHF.

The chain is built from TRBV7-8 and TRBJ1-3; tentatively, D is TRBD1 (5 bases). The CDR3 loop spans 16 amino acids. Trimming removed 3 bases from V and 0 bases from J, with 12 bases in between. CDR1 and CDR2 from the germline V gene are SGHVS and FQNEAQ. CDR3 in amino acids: CASSLAGGSSGNTIYF. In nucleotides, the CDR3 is TGTGCCAGCAGCTTGGCGGGGGGGAGCTCTGGAAACACCATATATTTT.

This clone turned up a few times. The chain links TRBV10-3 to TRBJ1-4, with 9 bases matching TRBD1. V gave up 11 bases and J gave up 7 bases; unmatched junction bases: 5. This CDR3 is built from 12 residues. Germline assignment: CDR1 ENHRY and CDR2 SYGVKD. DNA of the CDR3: TGTGCCTCGGGACAGGGAGGTGAAAAACTGTTTTTT. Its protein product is CASGQGGEKLFF.

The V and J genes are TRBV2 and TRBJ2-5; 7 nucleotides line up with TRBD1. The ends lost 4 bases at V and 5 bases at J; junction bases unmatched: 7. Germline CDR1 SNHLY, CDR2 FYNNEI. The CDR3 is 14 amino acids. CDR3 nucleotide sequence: TGTGCCAGCAGTGGGATGTACAGGGGTGAGACCCAGTACTTC. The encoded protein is CASSGMYRGETQYF.

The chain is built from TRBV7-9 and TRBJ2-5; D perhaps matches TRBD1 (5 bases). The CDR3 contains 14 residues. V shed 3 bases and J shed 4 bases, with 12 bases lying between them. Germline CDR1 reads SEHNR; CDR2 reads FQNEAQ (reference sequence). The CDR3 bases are TGTGCCAGCAGCTTGTCAGGGTTCCGAGAGACCCAGTACTTC. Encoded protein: CASSLSGFRETQYF.

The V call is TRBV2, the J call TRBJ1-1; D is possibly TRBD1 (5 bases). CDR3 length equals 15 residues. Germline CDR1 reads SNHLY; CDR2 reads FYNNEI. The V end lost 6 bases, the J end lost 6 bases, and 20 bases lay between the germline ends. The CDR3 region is CASRTGRLLGAEAFF. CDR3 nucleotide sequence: TGTGCCAGCAGGACGGGACGGCTTTTGGGTGCTGAAGCTTTCTTT.

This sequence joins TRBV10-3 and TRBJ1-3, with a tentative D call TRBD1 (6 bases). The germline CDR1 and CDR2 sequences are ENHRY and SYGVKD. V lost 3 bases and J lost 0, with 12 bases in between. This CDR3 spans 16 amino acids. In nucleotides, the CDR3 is TGTGCCATCAGTGATCGGGAGACAGGCTCTGGAAACACCATATATTTT. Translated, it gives CAISDRETGSGNTIYF.

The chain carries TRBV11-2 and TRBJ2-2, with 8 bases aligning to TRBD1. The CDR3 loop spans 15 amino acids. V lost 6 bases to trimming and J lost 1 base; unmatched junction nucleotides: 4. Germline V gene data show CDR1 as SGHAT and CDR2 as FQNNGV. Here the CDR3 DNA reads TGTGCCAGCAGACAGGGACAGGTGAACACCGGGGAGCTGTTTTTT. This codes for CASRQGQVNTGELFF.

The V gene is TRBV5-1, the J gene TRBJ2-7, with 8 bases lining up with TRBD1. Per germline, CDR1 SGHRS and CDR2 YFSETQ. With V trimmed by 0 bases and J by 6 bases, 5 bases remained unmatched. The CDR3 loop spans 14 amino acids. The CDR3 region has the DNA TGCGCCAGCAGCTTGGTACAGGGGGGCGGCGAGCAGTACTTC. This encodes CASSLVQGGGEQYF.

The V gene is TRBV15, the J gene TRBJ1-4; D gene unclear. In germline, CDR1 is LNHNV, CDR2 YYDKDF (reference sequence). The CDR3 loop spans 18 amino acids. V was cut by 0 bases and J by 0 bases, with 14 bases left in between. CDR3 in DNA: TGTGCCACCAGCAGAGATCCCCCCTATCTACCAACTAATGAAAAACTGTTTTTT. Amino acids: CATSRDPPYLPTNEKLFF. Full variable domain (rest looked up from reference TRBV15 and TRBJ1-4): DAMVIQNPRYQVTQFGKPVTLSCSQTLNHNVMYWYQQKSSQAPKLLFHYYDKDFNNEADTPDNFQSRRPNTSFCFLDIRSPGLGDTAMYLCATSRDPPYLPTNEKLFFGSGTQLSVL.

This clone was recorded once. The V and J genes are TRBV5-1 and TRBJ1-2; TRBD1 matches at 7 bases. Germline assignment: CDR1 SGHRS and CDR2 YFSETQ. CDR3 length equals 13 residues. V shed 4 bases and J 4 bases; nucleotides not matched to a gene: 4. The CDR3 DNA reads TGCGCCAGCAGCGCCAGGGACAGCTATGGCTACACCTTC. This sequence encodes CASSARDSYGYTF.

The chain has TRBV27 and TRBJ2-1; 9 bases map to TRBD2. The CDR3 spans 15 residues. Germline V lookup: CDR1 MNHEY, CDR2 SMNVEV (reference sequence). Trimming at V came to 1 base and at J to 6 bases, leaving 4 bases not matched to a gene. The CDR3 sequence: CASSLWREGRNEQFF. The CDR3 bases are TGTGCCAGCAGTTTATGGCGGGAGGGCCGCAATGAGCAGTTCTTC.

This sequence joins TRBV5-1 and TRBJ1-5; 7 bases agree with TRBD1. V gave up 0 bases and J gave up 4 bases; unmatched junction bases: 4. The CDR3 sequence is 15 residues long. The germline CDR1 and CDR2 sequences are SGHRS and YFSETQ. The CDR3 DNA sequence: TGCGCCAGCAGCTTGGAAGGGGGCCCTAATCAGCCCCAGCATTTT. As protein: CASSLEGGPNQPQHF.

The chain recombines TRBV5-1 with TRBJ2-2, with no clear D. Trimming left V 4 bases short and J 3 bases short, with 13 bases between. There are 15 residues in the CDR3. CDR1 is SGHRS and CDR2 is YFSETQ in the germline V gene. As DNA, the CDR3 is TGCGCCAGCAGCCATCTATCCTCCCACACCGGGGAGCTGTTTTTT. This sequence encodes CASSHLSSHTGELFF.